The next 3 T cell receptor beta chains were all read from a single sample in a study of blood T cell repertoires in COVID-19. Sequenced by immunoSEQ multiplex PCR; TCRdb stores in-frame clones only, minus some. The sample lists about 310,000 clones; around 87% were seen once. The sample was peripheral blood. These receptors all stem from a man between 18 and 29 years old with active or convalescent COVID-19.

The chain is built from TRBV6-5 and TRBJ1-5; 7 bases align to TRBD1. Germline CDR1 reads MNHEY; CDR2 reads SVGAGI. CDR3 length equals 13 residues. With 7 bases clipped from V and 7 bases from J, the junction kept 7 bases outside the gene matches. DNA for the CDR3: TGTGCCAGCAACGACAGGGTGAACCAGCCCCAGCATTTT. Translated, it gives CASNDRVNQPQHF.

This clone was observed a handful of times. This chain connects TRBV2 to TRBJ2-7, with 10 positions matching TRBD1. V dropped 5 bases and J dropped 6; count of bases not matched to a gene: 10. Germline V CDR1 and CDR2: SNHLY, FYNNEI. This CDR3 is 15 amino acids long. The CDR3, as DNA: TGTGCCAGCAGTCTCTGGGGACAGGGGCTTTCCGAGCAGTACTTC. It encodes CASSLWGQGLSEQYF.

The rearrangement joins TRBV28 to TRBJ2-1, with D perhaps TRBD2 (5 bases). Germline CDR1 and CDR2: MDHEN and SYDVKM. The V end was cut by 6 bases, the J end by 2 bases, with 14 bases between. CDR3 length equals 15 residues. This CDR3 is CASSQQRPPYNEQFF. CDR3 coding DNA: TGTGCCAGCAGCCAACAGCGGCCACCCTACAATGAGCAGTTCTTC.